The present T cell receptor (beta chain) was sequenced within a study of beta chain features in type 1 diabetes. Study-level points and caveats: A definitive answer on HLA type influencing TCRB rearrangement was not reached here.

This clone was seen only a few times. Its antigen remains unidentified. The CDR3 is 14 amino acids. The V and J ends lost 5 bases and 6 bases respectively, with 16 bases between them. CDR1 is SEHNR and CDR2 is FQNEAQ in the germline V gene (reference sequence). Isolated RNA was reverse transcribed in full, so expressed TCRB transcripts were sequenced. The repertoire was sequenced with immunoSEQ multiplex PCR; TCRdb's copy has only in-frame clones and lacks some. The repertoire holds about 220,000 clones, with approximately 11% as singletons. The clonotype comes from a man aged 18 to 35 in good health. The material sequenced was central memory CD4+ T cells from blood. J is TRBJ1-2 and V is TRBV7-9; D gene uncertain. CDR3 sequence reads: CASSPIWALDGYTF. In DNA form, the CDR3 reads TGTGCCAGCAGCCCTATCTGGGCACTTGATGGCTACACCTTC.